This T cell receptor (beta chain) originates from a study of Ad26.COV2.S vaccination and SARS-CoV-2 variants. Repertoires were generated with immunoSEQ multiplex PCR, while TCRdb's copy carries only in-frame clones and drops some. Of about 680,000 clones listed, around 89% are singletons. From germline, CDR1 is SGHTA and CDR2 FQGNSA. This CDR3 contains 16 residues. The V gene end was trimmed by 0 bases and the J gene end by 2 bases; junction bases not matched to a gene: 2. Treatment specified: some 20 received Ad26.COV2.S at low or high dose, single or two shots; 5 received placebo; per-sample allocation not given. Sampling took place 63 days after the first vaccine or placebo injection.

This chain connects TRBV7-2 to TRBJ2-5, with 11 bases lining up with TRBD2. The sequences come from peripheral blood, collected in a trial of Ad26.COV2.S vaccine versus placebo. This sequence was found in a person aged 18-65 years who received the Ad26.COV2.S COVID-19 vaccine or a placebo. The CDR3 spells CASSLASGGGQETQYF. In DNA, the CDR3 is TGTGCCAGCAGCTTAGCTAGCGGGGGGGGACAAGAGACCCAGTACTTC.